This T cell receptor (beta chain) was captured in a study of T cell repertoires in cytomegalovirus infection (dated by TCRdb to the late 2010s). Looking at the study overall: The HLA type of each donor mattered for the analysis, because public TCR beta signatures pointed to carriage of CMV infection along with the matching HLA type.

In this sample, this clonotype turned up a few times. The antigen it recognizes is unknown. Base qualities are not provided; no much larger clone lies one nucleotide away. Sequencing used an Illumina HiSeq 1500. The raw public reads went through TCRdb reprocessing: fastp at Q25, MiXCR clone calling, in-frame beta chains kept. Every entry covers one CDR3 protein and lists the most common genes and DNA from its rows. The sample data list around 530,000 distinct CDR3 sequences, and approximately 25% of these were observed just once. 13% of the sample is held by the ten biggest clonotypes. Study-level results and caveats: Carriers of CMV infection plus the relevant HLA type were discriminated by the cumulative frequency of public TCR beta family members in the study cohort and in an independent approximately 350-donor cohort. The ex vivo response was dominated by HLA-C-restricted CMV-specific TCR beta clonotypes, and the single most frequent clonotype in two of eight donors was supplied by these HLA-C-restricted clonotypes.

The V and J ends are trimmed by 3 bases and 4 bases, leaving 12 bases between them. Measured from the cysteine to the phenylalanine, the CDR3 is 14 residues long. Here the CDR3 DNA is all that survives: 42 bases in frame from base 1. The germline V gene (reference sequence) provides CDR1 LNHDA and CDR2 SQIVND. Recombination linked TRBV19 to TRBJ1-1; TRBD1 is a weak D gene call, 5 bases matching. The sequencing sample was made of PBMCs. This receptor was identified in a human donor in good health (CMV status not recorded). Some clones in this sample may be carry-over from other donors' samples. CDR3 protein: CASSIGTAGTEAFF. The nucleotides are TGTGCCAGTAGTATCGGGACGGCGGGCACTGAAGCTTTCTTT.